This T cell receptor (beta chain) was identified in a study of monozygotic twins with inflammatory bowel disease. Study results and limitations: Healthy twins showed more clonotype sharing with others than IBD patients, especially patients with disease activity. Separate T cell subtypes could not be resolved from one another.

Germline assignment: CDR1 MNHNS and CDR2 SASEGT. The CDR3 is 14 residues long. Details on this clonotype: Antigen unknown.

After re-calling the 5' RACE reads, TCRdb lists one entry per CDR3 protein, DNA absent. The sample data list some 150,000 distinct CDR3 sequences. The clonotype was recovered from a human donor with ulcerative colitis or Crohn's disease, or a healthy co-twin of an affected twin (not recorded which). Source material: blood. J is TRBJ2-5 and V is TRBV6-1; TCRdb returns TRBD1, unconfirmable since there is no DNA. CDR3 amino acids: CASSGDRNGETQYF.